A single sample is the source of the 9 T cell receptor beta chains below, sequenced in a study of control samples from healthy donors and cancer patients. Repertoires were generated with immunoSEQ multiplex PCR, while TCRdb's copy carries only in-frame clones and drops some. The sample holds a few hundred thousand clones, 75% to 95% seen once. The sample comprised PBMCs. These receptors were taken from a man between 40 and 49 years old with head and neck cancer.

This rearrangement joins TRBV20-1 to TRBJ2-7, with D perhaps matching TRBD1 or TRBD2 (5 bases each). This CDR3 region has 11 residues. CDR1 is DFQATT, CDR2 SNEGSKA, per germline (reference sequence). The CDR3 loop reads CSSGDHYEQYF. In nucleotides, the CDR3 is TGCAGCTCCGGGGACCACTACGAGCAGTACTTC.

This chain uses TRBV5-6 with TRBJ2-5, with TRBD1 matching over 7 bases. CDR1 and CDR2 (germline): SGHDT, YYEEEE. V shed 2 bases, J shed 2 bases, and the junction held 3 bases outside the gene matches. There are 14 residues in the CDR3. The CDR3 protein is CASSFPGGQETQYF. The CDR3 region has the DNA TGTGCCAGCAGCTTCCCAGGGGGTCAAGAGACCCAGTACTTC.

This clone was counted a single time. The chain couples TRBV29-1 to TRBJ2-6, with 10 nucleotides matching TRBD1. Germline values: CDR1 SQVTM, CDR2 ANQGSEA. V shed 4 bases and J 2 bases; nucleotides not matched to a gene: 11. The CDR3 is 18 residues long. CDR3 sequence: CSVGGQGLRVAGANVLTF. CDR3 DNA sequence: TGCAGCGTTGGGGGACAGGGGTTAAGAGTCGCTGGGGCCAACGTCCTGACTTTC.

The chain recombines TRBV4-2 with TRBJ1-2; perhaps TRBD1 as D (6 bases). Germline loops: CDR1 LGHNA, CDR2 YNFKEQ. Trimming pared 4 bases from V and 1 base from J, leaving 13 bases between. The CDR3 length is 15 residues. CDR3 nucleotides: TGTGCCAGCAGCCCCCCGGACAGAAGTAACTATGGCTACACCTTC. Protein sequence: CASSPPDRSNYGYTF.

This clone was detected only once. The V gene is TRBV9, the J gene TRBJ2-5; D unresolved. Looked up from germline, CDR1 is SGDLS and CDR2 is YYNGEE. V gave up 2 bases and J gave up 1 base, with 9 bases separating them. The CDR3 contains 14 residues. CDR3 in DNA: TGTGCCAGCAGCGTTGGGCAGACCCAAGAGACCCAGTACTTC. This encodes CASSVGQTQETQYF.

This clone was observed once. V is TRBV20-1 and J is TRBJ2-1, with D maybe TRBD1 (5 bases). Germline V gene lookup returns CDR1 DFQATT and CDR2 SNEGSKA (reference sequence). This CDR3 is 11 amino acids long. Trimming pared 5 bases from V and 8 bases from J, leaving 10 bases between. CDR3 in amino acids: CSALIGDEQFF. CDR3 DNA: TGCAGTGCTCTAATAGGGGATGAGCAGTTCTTC.

The J gene is TRBJ2-1, the V gene TRBV11-2; 9 nucleotides align to TRBD2. The germline V gene has CDR1 SGHAT and CDR2 FQNNGV. V lost 6 bases, J lost 6 bases, and 6 bases stayed unmatched. This CDR3 contains 14 residues. The CDR3 spells CASSPSGIANEQFF. CDR3 coding DNA: TGTGCCAGCAGTCCTAGCGGGATAGCCAATGAGCAGTTCTTC.

V usage is TRBV9 and J usage is TRBJ2-2, with a tentative D call TRBD2 (5 bases). Germline CDR1 SGDLS, CDR2 YYNGEE. The CDR3 is 17 residues long. Trimming shortened V by 3 bases and J by 6 bases, and 21 bases separated the two germline ends. The CDR3 protein is CASSEPLRGRYAGELFF. CDR3 DNA: TGTGCCAGCAGCGAGCCCTTACGTGGGAGATACGCCGGGGAGCTGTTTTTT.

V usage is TRBV7-9 and J usage is TRBJ2-3; 7 bases map to TRBD1. The CDR3 spans 14 residues. From germline, CDR1 is SEHNR and CDR2 FQNEAQ (reference sequence). J gave up 6 bases and V 5 bases, and 8 bases lay outside the gene matches. As DNA, the CDR3 is TGTGCCAGCAGCCAGGGGGACCCGGTGGATACGCAGTATTTT. Its translation: CASSQGDPVDTQYF.